This T cell receptor (beta chain) derives from a study of tumor-infiltrating lymphocytes in oesophageal squamous cell carcinoma. Using its own MiXCR run on the PCR reads, TCRdb lists one record per CDR3 protein. The sample comprises 9,500 to 13,000 distinct CDR3 sequences, around half of which are singletons, and approximately 25% rests with the top ten. The CDR3 has 19 amino acids. V lost 3 bases and J lost 6, with 26 bases in between. This receptor was taken from a male donor with esophageal squamous cell carcinoma. V usage is TRBV12-3 or TRBV12-4 and J usage is TRBJ1-4; tentative D call: TRBD1 (5 bases). The sample consisted of esophageal tumor tissue. CDR3: CASSFEMRRDASRDEKLFF. In DNA form, the CDR3 reads TGTGCCAGCAGTTTCGAAATGCGCCGGGACGCAAGCAGGGATGAAAAACTGTTTTTT.